A single sample gave rise to the 29 T cell receptor beta chains below, sequenced in a study of T cells after posttransplantation cyclophosphamide. Clones were read by immunoSEQ multiplex PCR, and TCRdb kept only the in-frame ones, dropping some. The data contain 66,000 or so clones, just over 90% of them singletons. Sequencing was carried out using PBMCs. These receptors were taken from a woman aged 25 to 45 in good health and a related stem cell transplant donor.

The gene calls are TRBV7-3 and TRBJ2-5, with a weak D call TRBD2 (6 bases). The CDR3 is made up of 15 amino acids. Germline V CDR1 and CDR2: SGHTA, FQGTGA. V lost 3 bases, J lost 4 bases, and 15 bases lay in between. The CDR3 DNA reads TGTGCCAGCAGCTTCGGCGGGACGGGGCGAGAGACCCAGTACTTC. It yields the protein CASSFGGTGRETQYF.

Note on this clone: A read error may account for a junction end that differs from germline. J is TRBJ1-2 and V is TRBV4-1; D is undetermined. This CDR3 has 11 amino acids. Germline assignment: CDR1 MGHRA and CDR2 YSYEKL. The CDR3 is CASSQARIINF. The CDR3 DNA follows: TGCGCCAGCAGCCAAGCTCGGATCATAAACTTC.

V gene TRBV11-2 combines with J gene TRBJ2-3; 10 nucleotides match TRBD2. Germline trimming cut 5 bases from V and 2 bases from J; bases unmatched to any gene: 4. Germline CDR1 reads SGHAT; CDR2 reads FQNNGV. There are 15 residues in the CDR3. CDR3 protein: CASSRTSGATDTQYF. CDR3 bases: TGTGCCAGCAGCCGGACTAGCGGCGCCACAGATACGCAGTATTTT.

The chain combines TRBV7-9 with TRBJ2-7, with D possibly matching TRBD1 (5 bases). This CDR3 is 14 amino acids long. The V gene lost 0 bases and the J gene lost 2 bases, with 8 bases spanning the gap. From germline, CDR1 is SEHNR and CDR2 FQNEAQ (reference sequence). This chain's CDR3 is CASSLATGPYEQYF. The DNA for the CDR3 is TGTGCCAGCAGCTTAGCAACAGGTCCCTACGAGCAGTACTTC.

The V and J genes are TRBV5-5 and TRBJ1-4; 7 bases align to TRBD1. The germline V gene has CDR1 SGHKS and CDR2 YYEKEE (reference sequence). V was clipped by 0 bases and J by 5 bases; unmatched bases: 4. The CDR3 length is 15 residues. The CDR3 loop reads CASSLGQGGNEKLFF. DNA for the CDR3: TGTGCCAGCAGCTTGGGACAGGGAGGAAATGAAAAACTGTTTTTT.

CDR3 sequence: CASSLTSGGQETQYF. The CDR3 bases are TGTGCCAGCAGCTTAACTAGCGGGGGCCAAGAGACCCAGTACTTC. V and J are TRBV13 and TRBJ2-5; 11 bases agree with TRBD2. This CDR3 is built from 15 residues. Germline trimming cut 2 bases from V and 1 base from J; bases unmatched to any gene: 0. The germline CDR1 and CDR2 sequences are PRHDT and FYEKMQ (reference sequence).

The chain joins TRBV11-2 to TRBJ2-3; 14 nucleotides line up with TRBD2. Germline V gene sequence: CDR1 SGHAT, CDR2 FQNNGV. V lost 5 bases, J lost 2 bases, and 6 bases stayed unmatched. The CDR3 has 17 residues. In DNA, the CDR3 is TGTGCCAGCAGCCGTGGGACTAGCGGGAGATACACAGATACGCAGTATTTT. It encodes CASSRGTSGRYTDTQYF.

This rearrangement joins TRBV7-6 to TRBJ2-5; a weak D match, TRBD1 (5 bases). The length of the CDR3 is 15 residues. The V gene's germline CDR1 is SGHVS and CDR2 FNYEAQ. V was trimmed by 1 base and J by 3 bases, leaving 12 bases between them. The CDR3 coding sequence is TGTGCCAGCAGCTTAGTAACCAGGGCGGAAGAGACCCAGTACTTC. Protein: CASSLVTRAEETQYF.

This clone was picked up a small number of times. The V and J genes are TRBV11-1 and TRBJ1-1; maybe TRBD1 (5 bases). Trimming removed 3 bases at V and 9 bases at J, with 20 bases between. Germline assignment: CDR1 SGHAT and CDR2 FQDESV (reference sequence). The CDR3 is 15 residues long. The CDR3, as DNA: TGTGCCAGCAGCTTGTCGTTGGACATTCTGGGAAAAGCTTTCTTT. Translating it yields CASSLSLDILGKAFF.

The count of this clone is one. V usage is TRBV2 and J usage is TRBJ2-4; no firm D call. The CDR3 loop spans 12 amino acids. Trimming stripped 3 bases from V and 8 bases from J, with 8 bases between. Looked up from germline, CDR1 is SNHLY and CDR2 is FYNNEI. CDR3 sequence: CASSDAVDIQYF. Here the CDR3 DNA reads TGTGCCAGCAGTGACGCAGTTGACATTCAGTACTTC. The full variable domain, with the rest looked up from reference TRBV2 and TRBJ2-4, is EPEVTQTPSHQVTQMGQEVILRCVPISNHLYFYWYRQILGQKVEFLVSFYNNEISEKSEIFDDQFSVERPDGSNFTLKIRSTKLEDSAMYFCASSDAVDIQYFGAGTRLSVL.

The V gene is TRBV6-5, the J gene TRBJ1-2; no firm D call. This CDR3 is built from 14 residues. CDR1 and CDR2 from the germline V gene are MNHEY and SVGAGI. V was trimmed by 0 bases and J by 4 bases, leaving 9 bases between them. The CDR3 region has the DNA TGTGCCAGCAGTTACTCCCGGGCGGTCTATGGCTACACCTTC. It yields the protein CASSYSRAVYGYTF.

CDR3 coding DNA: TGTGCCAGCAGCTTGACCCCCGGGACAGGAGGGAACACTGAAGCTTTCTTT. Protein sequence: CASSLTPGTGGNTEAFF. The chain recombines TRBV7-8 with TRBJ1-1; 8 nucleotides match TRBD1. The junction had 10 bases not matched to a gene; V was cut back by 3 bases and J by 1 base. The CDR3 length is 17 residues. Germline V gene lookup returns CDR1 SGHVS and CDR2 FQNEAQ.

The chain couples TRBV7-9 to TRBJ2-2; tentatively, D is TRBD2 (6 bases). CDR1 is SEHNR and CDR2 is FQNEAQ in the germline V gene (reference sequence). The CDR3 totals 16 residues. V was clipped by 5 bases and J by 5 bases, with 18 bases between them. CDR3 in amino acids: CASSPTWRGFTGELFF. The CDR3 DNA is TGTGCCAGCAGCCCGACCTGGCGGGGATTTACCGGGGAGCTGTTTTTT. The full variable domain, in which reference TRBV7-9 and TRBJ2-2 provide the parts outside the CDR3, is DTGVSQNPRHKITKRGQNVTFRCDPISEHNRLYWYRQTLGQGPEFLTYFQNEAQLEKSRLLSDRFSAERPKGSFSTLEIQRTEQGDSAMYLCASSPTWRGFTGELFFGEGSRLTVL.

V usage is TRBV9 and J usage is TRBJ2-3; D unclear. The germline gives CDR1 SGDLS, CDR2 YYNGEE. This CDR3 comprises 12 residues. V lost 3 bases and J lost 7, with 9 bases in between. This CDR3 is CASSGLANTQYF. The CDR3 nucleotides read TGTGCCAGCAGCGGATTGGCGAATACGCAGTATTTT.

The chain combines TRBV11-1 with TRBJ2-3; D gene unclear. The CDR3 is 14 residues long. Germline V gene sequence: CDR1 SGHAT, CDR2 FQDESV (reference sequence). Deletions cut 5 bases from V and 2 bases from J, with 11 bases between. CDR3 sequence reads: CASSRMGLTDTQYF. The CDR3 nucleotides are TGTGCCAGCAGCCGGATGGGCCTCACAGATACGCAGTATTTT.

The J gene is TRBJ1-2, the V gene TRBV6-1; D is ambiguous. Trimming took off 7 bases at V and 4 bases at J, with 13 bases between the two ends. CDR1 and CDR2 from the germline V gene are MNHNS and SASEGT. This CDR3 contains 13 residues. The CDR3 loop reads CASTQHSSYGYTF. CDR3 DNA sequence: TGTGCCAGCACACAGCATTCTTCCTATGGCTACACCTTC.

The CDR3 DNA sequence: TGTGCCAGCAGACCACAGGGGCCACAAACCCATGGCTACACCTTC. This sequence encodes CASRPQGPQTHGYTF. The chain employs TRBV6-5 and TRBJ1-2; TRBD1 matches 7 bases. The V segment lost 6 bases and the J segment 6 bases; nucleotides outside the gene matches: 13. This CDR3 region has 15 residues. Germline CDR1 is MNHEY and CDR2 is SVGAGI.

The J gene is TRBJ1-4, the V gene TRBV5-4; D remains ambiguous. This CDR3 spans 16 amino acids. The V gene lost 4 bases and the J gene lost 0 bases, with 13 bases spanning the gap. CDR1 is SGHNT, CDR2 YYREEE, per germline (reference sequence). The CDR3 protein is CASSPGYGATNEKLFF. The CDR3 DNA follows: TGTGCCAGCAGCCCCGGATATGGAGCAACTAATGAAAAACTGTTTTTT.

V and J are TRBV11-2 and TRBJ1-3; D is unresolved. This CDR3 is 17 amino acids long. Germline V lookup: CDR1 SGHAT, CDR2 FQNNGV. Trimming shortened V by 4 bases and J by 4 bases, and 20 bases separated the two germline ends. The CDR3 DNA is TGTGCCAGCAGCTCAATCGACCCTGGACGCTCCGGAAACACCATATATTTT. Residues: CASSSIDPGRSGNTIYF.

This rearrangement joins TRBV11-1 to TRBJ2-5; D not certain. Trimming took 5 bases from V and 1 from J, leaving 2 bases between them. The CDR3 contains 11 residues. Germline V gene sequence: CDR1 SGHAT, CDR2 FQDESV (reference sequence). CDR3 nucleotide sequence: TGTGCCAGCAGCCTCCAAGAGACCCAGTACTTC. This gives the protein CASSLQETQYF.

The chain couples TRBV5-6 to TRBJ2-1; possibly TRBD1 for D (6 bases). The CDR3 contains 16 residues. Germline CDR1 is SGHDT and CDR2 is YYEEEE. Deletions cut 1 base from V and 6 bases from J, with 17 bases between. CDR3 DNA sequence: TGTGCCAGCAGCTTGTCTCCGGCAGGGGTGGGCAATGAGCAGTTCTTC. Amino acids: CASSLSPAGVGNEQFF.

The chain carries TRBV6-1 and TRBJ1-2; D remains unclear. The CDR3 has 11 amino acids. V lost 4 bases to trimming and J lost 3 bases, with 3 bases between them. Per germline, CDR1 MNHNS and CDR2 SASEGT. The CDR3 spells CASSGHYGYTF. CDR3 coding DNA: TGTGCCAGCAGTGGCCACTATGGCTACACCTTC.

The rearrangement joins TRBV2 to TRBJ1-2, with 11 bases aligning to TRBD1. The CDR3 extends over 14 amino acids. The germline V gene has CDR1 SNHLY and CDR2 FYNNEI. The ends lost 6 bases at V and 8 bases at J; junction bases unmatched: 8. CDR3 region: CASRGQGGTGGYTF. CDR3 sequence (DNA): TGTGCCAGCAGGGGACAGGGGGGTACGGGCGGCTACACCTTC.

This clone was recorded a few times. The CDR3 protein is CASSPPTTNYGYTF. CDR3 DNA sequence: TGTGCCAGCTCACCACCGACAACTAACTATGGCTACACCTTC. This rearrangement joins TRBV18 to TRBJ1-2, with D hard to call. The CDR3 runs to 14 residues. Germline V CDR1 and CDR2: KGHSH, LQKENI. Trimming left V 0 bases short and J 0 bases short, with 5 bases between.

The gene calls are TRBV7-3 and TRBJ1-2, with 10 bases aligning to TRBD1. Germline lookup yields CDR1 SGHTA and CDR2 FQGTGA. Trimming at V came to 5 bases and at J to 4 bases, leaving 10 bases not matched to a gene. CDR3 length equals 16 residues. The CDR3 nucleotides are TGTGCCAGCAGCACCCGGGACAGGGGCCATCTCTATGGCTACACCTTC. This codes for CASSTRDRGHLYGYTF.

The V gene is TRBV19, the J gene TRBJ1-1, with 7 bases matching TRBD1. Trimming cost V 7 bases and J 5 bases; bases outside gene matches: 10. Per germline, CDR1 LNHDA and CDR2 SQIVND (reference sequence). The CDR3 spans 14 residues. The CDR3 nucleotides read TGTGCCAGTACTAGACAGGGTCGGAGAACTGAAGCTTTCTTT. Translated, it gives CASTRQGRRTEAFF.

This clone was counted a single time. The CDR3 loop reads CASRRTGDTGELFF. CDR3 bases: TGTGCCAGCAGACGGACAGGGGACACCGGGGAGCTGTTTTTT. This sequence joins TRBV7-3 and TRBJ2-2, with 9 bases matching TRBD1. V dropped 6 bases and J dropped 3; count of bases not matched to a gene: 2. The CDR3 loop spans 14 amino acids. Germline V gives CDR1 SGHTA, CDR2 FQGTGA.

V usage is TRBV4-2 and J usage is TRBJ2-3; D ambiguous. Trimming took 0 bases from V and 4 from J, leaving 17 bases between them. The CDR3 extends over 17 amino acids. Looked up from germline, CDR1 is LGHNA and CDR2 is YNFKEQ. The CDR3 sequence: CASSQDQPRAFPDTQYF. The CDR3 bases are TGTGCCAGCAGCCAAGATCAGCCTAGAGCCTTCCCAGATACGCAGTATTTT.

V gene TRBV19 combines with J gene TRBJ2-3, with D maybe TRBD1 (5 bases). This CDR3 is built from 13 residues. CDR1 LNHDA and CDR2 SQIVND come from the germline V gene (reference sequence). Between the trimmed V and J ends, which lost 7 bases and 0 bases, there was a span of 8 bases. In DNA, the CDR3 is TGTGCCAGTATTCAGGGAAGCACAGATACGCAGTATTTT. This codes for CASIQGSTDTQYF.